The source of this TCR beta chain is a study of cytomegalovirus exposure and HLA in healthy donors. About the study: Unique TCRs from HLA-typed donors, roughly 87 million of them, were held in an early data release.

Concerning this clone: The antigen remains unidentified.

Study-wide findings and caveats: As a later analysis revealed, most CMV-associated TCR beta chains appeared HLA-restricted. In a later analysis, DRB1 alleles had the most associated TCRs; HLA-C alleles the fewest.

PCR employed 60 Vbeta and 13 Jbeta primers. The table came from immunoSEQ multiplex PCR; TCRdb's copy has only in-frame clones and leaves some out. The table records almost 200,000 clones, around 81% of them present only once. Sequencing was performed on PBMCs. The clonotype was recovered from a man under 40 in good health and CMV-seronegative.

The CDR3 loop is CASSYSIAFNEQFF. In DNA form, the CDR3 reads TGTGCCAGCAGTTACTCGATAGCTTTCAATGAGCAGTTCTTC. This sequence joins TRBV6-6 and TRBJ2-1, with unresolved D. The length of the CDR3 is 14 residues. Trimming stripped 0 bases from V and 6 bases from J, with 9 bases between. Looked up from germline, CDR1 is MNHNY and CDR2 is SVGAGI (reference sequence).